Listed below are T cell receptor beta chains from one sample, sequenced in a study of blood T cell repertoires in COVID-19. Produced via immunoSEQ multiplex PCR; TCRdb's table is partial and in-frame only. The top ten clones hold 6.5% of a sample with approximately 46,000 clones, more than 70% of them seen once. Sequenced: peripheral blood. The receptor set was obtained from a man aged 55 to 70 with acute or convalescent COVID-19. Each CDR3 is given with its conserved first and last residue. The order of the fields is J gene, V gene, D gene, clone size, CDR3 protein, CDR3 DNA. A D gene is named only where the DNA matches it firmly. Size tells how often a clone was seen (once, few, many) or the class of an expanded clone, and some rows leave it out.

j_gene: TRBJ2-7; v_gene: TRBV18; d_gene: TRBD2; abundance: NA; CDR3aa: CASSPGGGLQYF; CDR3nt: TGTGCCAGCTCACCCGGCGGGGGTTTGCAGTACTTC
j_gene: TRBJ1-4; v_gene: TRBV29-1; d_gene: TRBD1; abundance: NA; CDR3aa: CSATTGFNEKLFF; CDR3nt: TGCAGCGCTACGACAGGGTTTAATGAAAAACTGTTTTTT
j_gene: TRBJ1-5; v_gene: TRBV3-1/TRBV3-2; d_gene: NA; abundance: NA; CDR3aa: CASSFGLPQDQPQHF; CDR3nt: TGTGCCAGCAGCTTCGGCCTTCCCCAGGATCAGCCCCAGCATTTT
j_gene: TRBJ1-4; v_gene: TRBV29-1; d_gene: NA; abundance: NA; CDR3aa: CSVEDQREKLFF; CDR3nt: TGCAGCGTTGAAGATCAGCGGGAAAAACTGTTTTTT
j_gene: TRBJ2-2; v_gene: TRBV11-2; d_gene: NA; abundance: NA; CDR3aa: CASSLDSTGELFF; CDR3nt: TGTGCCAGCAGCTTAGACTCCACCGGGGAGCTGTTTTTT
j_gene: TRBJ1-6; v_gene: TRBV28; d_gene: NA; abundance: NA; CDR3aa: CASSVDINSPLHF; CDR3nt: TGTGCCAGCAGCGTCGACATAAATTCACCCCTCCACTTT
j_gene: TRBJ1-5; v_gene: TRBV28; d_gene: NA; abundance: NA; CDR3aa: CASSPFGQPQHF; CDR3nt: TGTGCCAGCAGTCCGTTCGGTCAGCCCCAGCATTTT
j_gene: TRBJ1-2; v_gene: TRBV6-5; d_gene: NA; abundance: NA; CDR3aa: CASSYDTNYGYTF; CDR3nt: TGTGCCAGCAGTTACGACACCAACTATGGCTACACCTTC
j_gene: TRBJ2-6; v_gene: TRBV30; d_gene: NA; abundance: few; CDR3aa: CAWSPQGVSGANVLTF; CDR3nt: TGTGCCTGGAGTCCCCAAGGGGTCTCGGGGGCCAACGTCCTGACTTTC
j_gene: TRBJ2-3; v_gene: TRBV7-9; d_gene: NA; abundance: NA; CDR3aa: CASSPSTDTQYF; CDR3nt: TGTGCCAGCAGCCCCTCCACAGATACGCAGTATTTT
j_gene: TRBJ2-3; v_gene: TRBV10-1; d_gene: TRBD1; abundance: NA; CDR3aa: CASSDGTGADTQYF; CDR3nt: TGCGCCAGCAGTGATGGGACAGGGGCAGATACGCAGTATTTT
j_gene: TRBJ2-4; v_gene: TRBV11-2; d_gene: TRBD1; abundance: NA; CDR3aa: CASSLSAGGDPTKNIQYF; CDR3nt: TGTGCCAGCAGCTTATCGGCAGGGGGCGACCCAACAAAAAACATTCAGTACTTC
j_gene: TRBJ1-2; v_gene: TRBV29-1; d_gene: NA; abundance: NA; CDR3aa: CSAASTGRGYTF; CDR3nt: TGCAGCGCTGCCTCGACAGGTAGAGGCTACACCTTC
j_gene: TRBJ2-5; v_gene: TRBV5-4; d_gene: TRBD2; abundance: NA; CDR3aa: CASSLAGLAVLRETQYF; CDR3nt: TGTGCCAGCAGCTTGGCGGGACTAGCGGTCCTTCGGGAGACCCAGTACTTC
j_gene: TRBJ1-1; v_gene: TRBV18; d_gene: TRBD1; abundance: NA; CDR3aa: CASSPSRDRGDTEAFF; CDR3nt: TGTGCCAGCTCCCCGTCCCGGGACAGGGGGGACACTGAAGCTTTCTTT
j_gene: TRBJ2-2; v_gene: TRBV2; d_gene: NA; abundance: once; CDR3aa: CASSVGSGELFF; CDR3nt: TGTGCCAGCAGTGTGGGGAGCGGGGAGCTGTTTTTT
j_gene: TRBJ2-1; v_gene: TRBV5-1; d_gene: TRBD2; abundance: NA; CDR3aa: CASTIAGDYNEQFF; CDR3nt: TGCGCCAGCACAATAGCGGGGGACTACAATGAGCAGTTCTTC
j_gene: TRBJ2-2; v_gene: TRBV6-4; d_gene: TRBD2; abundance: few; CDR3aa: CASSPGRGDTGELFF; CDR3nt: TGTGCCAGCAGCCCCGGGAGGGGAGACACCGGGGAGCTGTTTTTT